These 2 T cell receptor beta chains were all obtained from the same sample, sequenced in a study of early T cells in non-severe SARS-CoV-2 infection. TCRdb analysed the 5' RACE reads with MiXCR anew, one entry per CDR3 protein. The data hold roughly 86,000 distinct CDR3 sequences, with about 15% observed a single time. The specimen was whole blood. The receptors shown here come from an adult who was a healthcare worker with PCR-confirmed SARS-CoV-2 infection or an uninfected control (not recorded which).

This chain uses TRBV24-1 with TRBJ2-3, with 9 nucleotides matching TRBD2. From germline, CDR1 is KGHDR and CDR2 SFDVKD. Losses at the gene ends were 2 bases for V and 3 bases for J; bases not matched to a gene: 8. The CDR3 is 17 amino acids. DNA of the CDR3: TGTGCCACCAGTGATTCCACGGGCGGGGGGGCAACAGATACGCAGTATTTT. Amino acid sequence: CATSDSTGGGATDTQYF.

In this sample, this clonotype turned up a few times. The chain links TRBV5-1 to TRBJ1-5; a weak D match, TRBD1 (5 bases). The length of the CDR3 is 14 residues. Germline values: CDR1 SGHRS, CDR2 YFSETQ. V shed 6 bases and J shed 4 bases, with 14 bases lying between them. The CDR3 sequence: CASISGIWNQPQHF. For the CDR3, the DNA is TGCGCCAGCATTTCAGGGATCTGGAATCAGCCCCAGCATTTT.